This is a list of T cell receptor beta chains from one sample in a study of blood T cell repertoires in COVID-19. Generated by immunoSEQ multiplex PCR, the TCRdb table keeps only in-frame clones and is missing some. This sample carries about 180,000 clones, approximately 78% of them seen once, and the ten largest clones take 10% to 15%. The specimen sequenced was peripheral blood. Every receptor here comes from a woman older than 75 with COVID-19, enrolled during active disease. Each CDR3 is given with its conserved first and last residue. Fields, in order: clone size, D gene, J gene, V gene, CDR3 DNA, CDR3 protein. A D gene is named only where the DNA matches it firmly. Not all rows give a size; the values are once, few, many and, for expanded clones, a class.

clone size: -; D gene: TRBD2; J gene: TRBJ2-3; V gene: TRBV2; CDR3 DNA: TGTGCCAGCAGTGGACTAGCGGGGGGAACAGATACGCAGTATTTT; CDR3 protein: CASSGLAGGTDTQYF
clone size: -; D gene: -; J gene: TRBJ1-2; V gene: TRBV2; CDR3 DNA: TGTGCCAGCAGTGCGGGAGGCCTCTATGGCTACACCTTC; CDR3 protein: CASSAGGLYGYTF
clone size: -; D gene: TRBD1; J gene: TRBJ1-2; V gene: TRBV6-5; CDR3 DNA: TGTGCCAGCAGCGCACCAGGGGGCGGTGGCTACACCTTC; CDR3 protein: CASSAPGGGGYTF
clone size: -; D gene: -; J gene: TRBJ2-1; V gene: TRBV5-1; CDR3 DNA: TGCGCCAGCAGCTTGTCAAGGACTACCCACCCGCAGTTCTTC; CDR3 protein: CASSLSRTTHPQFF
clone size: few; D gene: -; J gene: TRBJ1-1; V gene: TRBV6-2/TRBV6-3; CDR3 DNA: TGTGCCAGCAGCTCAATTTTCATGAACACTGAAGCTTTCTTT; CDR3 protein: CASSSIFMNTEAFF
clone size: -; D gene: -; J gene: TRBJ2-7; V gene: TRBV7-9; CDR3 DNA: TGTGCCAGCAGCTTAGCGGACAGATCCTACGAGCAGTACTTC; CDR3 protein: CASSLADRSYEQYF
clone size: few; D gene: -; J gene: TRBJ1-4; V gene: TRBV28; CDR3 DNA: TGTGCCAGCAGTCTAAGTACCGGGACTAATGAAAAACTGTTTTTT; CDR3 protein: CASSLSTGTNEKLFF
clone size: -; D gene: TRBD1; J gene: TRBJ2-3; V gene: TRBV5-1; CDR3 DNA: TGCGCCAGCAGCTCGCAGGGGGCATTAAACGCAGATACGCAGTATTTT; CDR3 protein: CASSSQGALNADTQYF
clone size: many; D gene: TRBD2; J gene: TRBJ2-5; V gene: TRBV7-9; CDR3 DNA: TGTGCCAGCAGCTTAGGGGCTACTCTAGCGGGGGCCCAAGAGACCCAGTACTTC; CDR3 protein: CASSLGATLAGAQETQYF
clone size: -; D gene: TRBD2; J gene: TRBJ2-4; V gene: TRBV2; CDR3 DNA: TGTGCCAGCAGTGACATGGCGGGAGGGCTGGGCAACATTCAGTACTTC; CDR3 protein: CASSDMAGGLGNIQYF
clone size: -; D gene: -; J gene: TRBJ2-7; V gene: TRBV13; CDR3 DNA: TGTGCCAGCAGCCAAGGGGGCGAGCAGTACTTC; CDR3 protein: CASSQGGEQYF
clone size: -; D gene: TRBD1; J gene: TRBJ2-7; V gene: TRBV19; CDR3 DNA: TGTGCCAGTAGTCGCTCCGGGACAGGATTTCGCTACGAGCAGTACTTC; CDR3 protein: CASSRSGTGFRYEQYF
clone size: -; D gene: TRBD2; J gene: TRBJ2-3; V gene: TRBV5-4; CDR3 DNA: TGTGCCAGCAGCTTGACGACTAGCGGGGGTACAAAGTATTTT; CDR3 protein: CASSLTTSGGTKYF
clone size: few; D gene: -; J gene: TRBJ1-5; V gene: TRBV6-6; CDR3 DNA: TGTGCCAGCAGTTACCGTGCGGGCGGTCAGCCCCAGCATTTT; CDR3 protein: CASSYRAGGQPQHF
clone size: once; D gene: -; J gene: TRBJ2-2; V gene: TRBV7-2; CDR3 DNA: TGTGCCAGCAGCTTACGGGGTACCGGGGAGCTGTTTTTT; CDR3 protein: CASSLRGTGELFF
clone size: -; D gene: TRBD2; J gene: TRBJ2-7; V gene: TRBV7-2; CDR3 DNA: TGTGCCAGCAGCTTAGGACTAGCGCCTACCTACGAGCAGTACTTC; CDR3 protein: CASSLGLAPTYEQYF
clone size: -; D gene: TRBD2; J gene: TRBJ2-1; V gene: TRBV11-2; CDR3 DNA: TGTGCCAGCAGCTTGACTAGCGGGGTATCCTACAATGAGCAGTTCTTC; CDR3 protein: CASSLTSGVSYNEQFF
clone size: -; D gene: TRBD2; J gene: TRBJ2-1; V gene: TRBV19; CDR3 DNA: TGTGCCAGTAGTATAATACCAGCGGGAGCGGACAATGAGCAGTTCTTC; CDR3 protein: CASSIIPAGADNEQFF
clone size: -; D gene: -; J gene: TRBJ2-1; V gene: TRBV9; CDR3 DNA: TGTGCCAGCAGCGTAGTTAGCGGTTACAATGAGCAGTTCTTC; CDR3 protein: CASSVVSGYNEQFF
clone size: -; D gene: TRBD1; J gene: TRBJ1-5; V gene: TRBV10-3; CDR3 DNA: TGTGCCATCACCACAGGGGCGGGTCAGCCCCAGCATTTT; CDR3 protein: CAITTGAGQPQHF
clone size: -; D gene: -; J gene: TRBJ2-3; V gene: TRBV7-2; CDR3 DNA: TGTGCCAGCAGCTTAAAAGTAGGGGGGGGGACAGATACGCAGTATTTT; CDR3 protein: CASSLKVGGGTDTQYF
clone size: -; D gene: -; J gene: TRBJ1-5; V gene: TRBV19; CDR3 DNA: TGTGCCAGTAGTGTGACTCCTCAGCCCCAGCATTTT; CDR3 protein: CASSVTPQPQHF
clone size: -; D gene: -; J gene: TRBJ1-5; V gene: TRBV4-1; CDR3 DNA: TGCGCCAGCAGCCAAGATAGGGGCTGGCCCCAGCATTTT; CDR3 protein: CASSQDRGWPQHF
clone size: -; D gene: -; J gene: TRBJ2-1; V gene: TRBV4-3; CDR3 DNA: TGCGCCAGCAGCCAAGATAATCTAGATGGCGCGAATGAGCAGTTCTTC; CDR3 protein: CASSQDNLDGANEQFF
clone size: -; D gene: -; J gene: TRBJ2-7; V gene: TRBV6-5; CDR3 DNA: TGTGCCAGCACGATGCACTTCTCCTACGAGCAGTACTTC; CDR3 protein: CASTMHFSYEQYF
clone size: -; D gene: TRBD1; J gene: TRBJ1-2; V gene: TRBV10-3; CDR3 DNA: TGTGCCATCAGTGAGACCCGGCAGGGGGCCTATGGCTACACCTTC; CDR3 protein: CAISETRQGAYGYTF
clone size: -; D gene: TRBD1; J gene: TRBJ2-1; V gene: TRBV7-2; CDR3 DNA: TGTGCCAGCAGCTGGGACAGGGGGTCAGAAAATGAGCAGTTCTTC; CDR3 protein: CASSWDRGSENEQFF
clone size: -; D gene: -; J gene: TRBJ1-2; V gene: TRBV10-2; CDR3 DNA: TGCGCCAGCAGTGACTCTAACTATGGCTACACCTTC; CDR3 protein: CASSDSNYGYTF
clone size: -; D gene: -; J gene: TRBJ1-4; V gene: TRBV7-9; CDR3 DNA: TGTGCCAGCAGCGGAGATGGGGGCTCTAGGGAAAAACTGTTTTTT; CDR3 protein: CASSGDGGSREKLFF
clone size: -; D gene: -; J gene: TRBJ2-1; V gene: TRBV5-5; CDR3 DNA: TGTGCCAGCAGCTTGGAGGACTGGAGCTCCTACAATGAGCAGTTCTTC; CDR3 protein: CASSLEDWSSYNEQFF
clone size: once; D gene: -; J gene: TRBJ2-7; V gene: TRBV7-8; CDR3 DNA: TGTGCCAGCAGCTTAAGTCCCGGGAACGAGCAGTACTTC; CDR3 protein: CASSLSPGNEQYF
clone size: -; D gene: -; J gene: TRBJ1-1; V gene: TRBV29-1; CDR3 DNA: TGCAGCGTTGGATGGGGGGAAGGGACTGAAGCTTTCTTT; CDR3 protein: CSVGWGEGTEAFF
clone size: -; D gene: TRBD2; J gene: TRBJ2-1; V gene: TRBV27; CDR3 DNA: TGTGCCAGCAGATCGACTAGCGGGGTATACTACAATGAGCAGTTCTTC; CDR3 protein: CASRSTSGVYYNEQFF
clone size: -; D gene: -; J gene: TRBJ2-7; V gene: TRBV28; CDR3 DNA: TGTGCCAGCAGCCCCCGGGACTTATACTCCTACGAGCAGTACTTC; CDR3 protein: CASSPRDLYSYEQYF
clone size: few; D gene: TRBD1; J gene: TRBJ1-2; V gene: TRBV27; CDR3 DNA: TGTGCCAGCAGGAGGACAGGGGGCTATGGCTACACCTTC; CDR3 protein: CASRRTGGYGYTF
clone size: -; D gene: TRBD1; J gene: TRBJ2-3; V gene: TRBV19; CDR3 DNA: TGTGCCAGCCGTGACAGGGCTGGCACAGATACGCAGTATTTT; CDR3 protein: CASRDRAGTDTQYF
clone size: -; D gene: -; J gene: TRBJ2-7; V gene: TRBV11-1; CDR3 DNA: TGTGCCAGCAGCTTGGGCGGGACAGCGTACTTC; CDR3 protein: CASSLGGTAYF
clone size: few; D gene: TRBD1; J gene: TRBJ1-1; V gene: TRBV6-4; CDR3 DNA: TGTGCCAGCAGTGACACCGACAGGGTTGCTGAAGCTTTCTTT; CDR3 protein: CASSDTDRVAEAFF
clone size: -; D gene: -; J gene: TRBJ1-3; V gene: TRBV5-1; CDR3 DNA: TGCGCCAGCAGCTACAGGGAGAGGGACTCTGGAAACACCATATATTTT; CDR3 protein: CASSYRERDSGNTIYF
clone size: -; D gene: TRBD2; J gene: TRBJ2-3; V gene: TRBV6-2/TRBV6-3; CDR3 DNA: TGTGCCAGCAGTTACTCCTCCAAGGGACTAGCGGGGTCGGCAGATACGCAGTATTTT; CDR3 protein: CASSYSSKGLAGSADTQYF
clone size: -; D gene: TRBD1; J gene: TRBJ1-4; V gene: TRBV7-9; CDR3 DNA: TGTGCCAGCAGCATCGGGACAGGGGGAGAAAAACTGTTTTTT; CDR3 protein: CASSIGTGGEKLFF
clone size: -; D gene: -; J gene: TRBJ2-7; V gene: TRBV19; CDR3 DNA: TGTGCCAGTAGTACCCCAGGGGCCCAAAGGACGTACGAGCAGTACTTC; CDR3 protein: CASSTPGAQRTYEQYF
clone size: -; D gene: -; J gene: TRBJ1-6; V gene: TRBV6-2/TRBV6-3; CDR3 DNA: TGTGCCAGCAGTTCCCCATCTCAGGGAGGACTCCACTTT; CDR3 protein: CASSSPSQGGLHF
clone size: -; D gene: TRBD2; J gene: TRBJ2-1; V gene: TRBV29-1; CDR3 DNA: TGCAGCGTTGACGTTAGCGGGAGAGAGGATAGCAATGAGCAGTTCTTC; CDR3 protein: CSVDVSGREDSNEQFF
clone size: -; D gene: TRBD1; J gene: TRBJ2-2; V gene: TRBV7-9; CDR3 DNA: TGTGCCGTGGACAGGGCAGAGGGAGGAACCGGGGAGCTGTTTTTT; CDR3 protein: CAVDRAEGGTGELFF
clone size: -; D gene: TRBD2; J gene: TRBJ2-5; V gene: TRBV11-3; CDR3 DNA: TGTGCCAGCAGCTTGGGGACTAGCGGACAAGAGACCCAGTACTTC; CDR3 protein: CASSLGTSGQETQYF
clone size: -; D gene: TRBD2; J gene: TRBJ2-2; V gene: TRBV7-2; CDR3 DNA: TGTGCCAGCAGCTTAGCCCAGTCAGGACTAGCGGGGGGTGAGAACACCGGGGAGCTGTTTTTT; CDR3 protein: CASSLAQSGLAGGENTGELFF
clone size: once; D gene: TRBD1; J gene: TRBJ1-5; V gene: TRBV19; CDR3 DNA: TGTGCCAGTACGAACAGGGGGCTGAGCAATCAGCCCCAGCATTTT; CDR3 protein: CASTNRGLSNQPQHF
clone size: -; D gene: -; J gene: TRBJ2-1; V gene: TRBV4-3; CDR3 DNA: TGCGCCAGCAGCCAAGGTATTGGGGGCGATGAGCAGTTCTTC; CDR3 protein: CASSQGIGGDEQFF